The present entry profiles one T cell receptor beta chain with its context. J was trimmed by 4 bases and V by 2 bases; bases with no gene match: 6. Per the germline V gene, CDR1 is ENHRY and CDR2 is SYGVKD. The CDR3 is made up of 17 amino acids. In the original processing: Estimated nucleated cell counts came from reference gene primer amplification. The assay was immunoSEQ multiplex PCR, and TCRdb's table has in-frame clones only and misses some. V and J calls and clone size come straight from that table; D and trimming were deduced from the DNA. The sample holds approximately 240,000 clones; approximately 79% are singletons and the top ten take approximately 5%. This sample stems from a study of blood T cell repertoires in COVID-19. Study as a whole: The United States, Italy and Spain were the sources of the acute and convalescent COVID-19 samples. PBMCs, B-cell-depleted T cells, or T cells were the source of the cDNA or gDNA that made up the material.

The receptor was derived from a woman of 80 years or more with active or convalescent COVID-19. The chain recombines TRBV10-3 with TRBJ2-2; 11 nucleotides line up with TRBD2. Material: peripheral blood. CDR3 nucleotides: TGTGCCATCAGTGAGGGTATAGCGGGGGGGCTCACCGGGGAGCTGTTTTTT. Translation: CAISEGIAGGLTGELFF.